These 10 T cell receptor beta chains came from one sample sequenced in a study of regulatory T cells in long-lasting Graves disease. According to the study, TCR beta libraries were built with iRepertoire HTBI primers and CDR3-region Arm-PCR. TCRdb analysed the multiplex PCR reads with MiXCR anew, one entry per CDR3 protein. This table has about 340,000 distinct CDR3 sequences, around a fifth appearing once. Time point specified: persistent/refractory GD, antithyroid drugs over 5 years with positive TRAb. PBMCs were the source of the RNA used for TCR sequencing. This specimen was peripheral blood mononuclear cells (PBMCs), taken when the disease was refractory, from a patient treated with antithyroid drugs. These receptor sequences come from a female donor with Graves disease.

This clonotype has a handful of counts. The J gene is TRBJ1-6, the V gene TRBV11-2, with TRBD1 as a possible D gene (6 bases). The V gene's germline CDR1 is SGHAT and CDR2 FQNNGV. This CDR3 contains 16 residues. The V gene lost 2 bases and the J gene lost 7 bases, with 15 bases spanning the gap. CDR3 loop: CASSLKVQGHNSPLHF. CDR3 bases: TGTGCCAGCAGCTTAAAAGTCCAGGGACACAATTCACCCCTCCACTTT.

The table lists this clonotype with many counts. This rearrangement joins TRBV5-8 to TRBJ1-5; 10 bases match TRBD1. CDR3 size: 17 residues. J was trimmed by 6 bases and V by 4 bases; bases with no gene match: 13. The germline V gene encodes CDR1 SGHTS and CDR2 YDEGEE. This CDR3 is CASSPLPGTGVVQPQHF. CDR3 sequence (DNA): TGTGCCAGCAGCCCGTTACCCGGGACAGGGGTGGTTCAGCCCCAGCATTTT.

This clonotype showed up many times. The chain is built from TRBV29-1 and TRBJ2-5; 14 bases line up with TRBD2. From germline, CDR1 is SQVTM and CDR2 ANQGSEA. The CDR3 is 14 amino acids. Unmatched junction bases numbered 7, after V lost 8 bases and J lost 5 bases. The CDR3 loop is CSYKTSGRAETQYF. Written as DNA, the CDR3 is TGCAGCTACAAGACTAGCGGGAGGGCGGAGACCCAGTACTTC.

The chain couples TRBV6-1 to TRBJ1-1; 10 nucleotides match TRBD1. V shed 5 bases and J 10 bases; nucleotides not matched to a gene: 10. The CDR3 extends over 14 amino acids. From germline, CDR1 is MNHNS and CDR2 SASEGT. CDR3 protein: CASSHRDRGSGAFF. CDR3 coding DNA: TGTGCCAGCAGTCACCGGGACAGGGGAAGTGGAGCTTTCTTT.

This clonotype was recorded many times. The chain carries TRBV28 and TRBJ1-2; TRBD1 might be the D (6 bases). This CDR3 spans 14 amino acids. Trimming pared 4 bases from V and 2 bases from J, leaving 11 bases between. CDR1 and CDR2 (germline): MDHEN, SYDVKM. This CDR3 reads CASSWTADNYGYTF. The CDR3 DNA reads as TGTGCCAGCAGTTGGACAGCGGACAACTATGGCTACACCTTC.

This clonotype was observed a handful of times. The J gene is TRBJ1-5, the V gene TRBV18; D is perhaps TRBD1 (5 bases). Germline V gives CDR1 KGHSH, CDR2 LQKENI. V was clipped by 0 bases and J by 0 bases, with 6 bases between them. The CDR3 runs 15 residues. The CDR3 loop is CASSPPGGSNQPQHF. The CDR3 DNA sequence: TGTGCCAGCTCACCACCGGGGGGTAGCAATCAGCCCCAGCATTTT.

This rearrangement joins TRBV20-1 to TRBJ1-3; TRBD1 agrees at 8 bases. V shed 0 bases, J shed 4 bases, and the junction held 8 bases outside the gene matches. Germline V gene sequence: CDR1 DFQATT, CDR2 SNEGSKA (reference sequence). The CDR3 has 16 residues. CDR3 region: CSARDPGGALGNTIYF. CDR3 nucleotide sequence: TGCAGTGCTAGAGACCCAGGGGGCGCGTTGGGAAACACCATATATTTT.

The gene calls are TRBV27 and TRBJ2-5; 8 positions match TRBD1. CDR3 length: 15 amino acids. Looked up from germline, CDR1 is MNHEY and CDR2 is SMNVEV (reference sequence). Unmatched junction bases numbered 6, after V lost 1 base and J lost 5 bases. The chain's CDR3 is CASSLYWTGLETQYF. The CDR3 DNA is TGTGCCAGCAGTTTATATTGGACAGGGTTGGAGACCCAGTACTTC.

This clonotype was observed a few times. A much larger clone differs from this one at a single base, so this may be a read error. V and J are TRBV12-3 or TRBV12-4 and TRBJ2-7; D is unresolved. This CDR3 has 15 residues. The CDR3 sequence: CASAKGSGGTYGQYF. CDR3 DNA: TGTGCCAGCGCAAAAGGGTCGGGCGGAACCTACGGGCAGTACTTC.

This clonotype was counted only a few times. The V and J genes are TRBV7-2 and TRBJ2-7; tentatively, D is TRBD2 (5 bases). This CDR3 has 17 residues. Per germline, CDR1 SGHTA and CDR2 FQGNSA. V was shortened by 5 bases and J by 0 bases, with 20 bases between the two germline ends. CDR3 sequence (DNA): TGTGCCAGCAGCCCTACTCTACTAGTTCCCCCCTCCTACGAGCAGTACTTC. It yields the protein CASSPTLLVPPSYEQYF.